The 7 T cell receptor beta chains listed next were all sequenced from one sample in a study of T cell responses to AZD1222 COVID-19 vaccine. Method: immunoSEQ multiplex PCR; TCRdb's copy keeps in-frame clones and lacks some. The sample yields 65,000 to 85,000 clones, approximately 80% seen once. This material consisted of peripheral blood, taken 28 days after the second AZD1222 dose. The receptors derive from an adult who received the AZD1222 COVID-19 vaccine.

This clone was observed a handful of times. V and J are TRBV7-2 and TRBJ2-5, with D hard to call. Between the trimmed V and J ends, which lost 1 base and 8 bases, there was a span of 8 bases. Germline CDR1 is SGHTA and CDR2 is FQGNSA. The CDR3 covers 12 residues. CDR3 DNA sequence: TGTGCCAGCAGCTTAGAACGGTCAACCCAGTACTTC. Translated: CASSLERSTQYF.

The rearrangement links TRBV18 to TRBJ2-3, with 8 bases identical to TRBD2. The V gene's germline CDR1 is KGHSH and CDR2 LQKENI. The ends lost 3 bases at V and 2 bases at J; junction bases unmatched: 7. The CDR3 is made up of 16 amino acids. Written as DNA, the CDR3 is TGTGCCAGCTCACCGGGGAGCGGGGGATTCACAGATACGCAGTATTTT. Its translation: CASSPGSGGFTDTQYF.

The V gene is TRBV6-1, the J gene TRBJ1-1; no reliable D call. V was shortened by 0 bases and J by 0 bases, with 5 bases between the two germline ends. This CDR3 is 14 amino acids long. Germline CDR1 reads MNHNS; CDR2 reads SASEGT. The DNA for the CDR3 is TGTGCCAGCAGTGAAGCCCCTCTGAACACTGAAGCTTTCTTT. Translated: CASSEAPLNTEAFF.

The chain joins TRBV5-1 to TRBJ1-3; TRBD1 aligns across 9 bases. This CDR3 region has 16 residues. In germline, CDR1 is SGHRS, CDR2 YFSETQ. V lost 4 bases to trimming and J lost 0 bases; unmatched junction nucleotides: 5. CDR3 amino acids: CASSVGQGVSGNTIYF. CDR3 DNA sequence: TGCGCCAGCAGCGTGGGACAGGGAGTCTCTGGAAACACCATATATTTT.

This clone occurred many times. The V gene is TRBV4-1, the J gene TRBJ1-1; D gene ambiguous. This CDR3 spans 16 amino acids. Trimming left V 4 bases short and J 6 bases short, with 21 bases between. Germline V lookup: CDR1 MGHRA, CDR2 YSYEKL. The CDR3 protein is CASSLEGFRGFSEAFF. DNA for the CDR3: TGCGCCAGCAGCCTCGAAGGATTCCGAGGATTTTCTGAAGCTTTCTTT.

The rearrangement uses TRBV5-6 and TRBJ1-6; D remains ambiguous. Germline-derived CDR1 and CDR2 are SGHDT and YYEEEE. Trimming took off 3 bases at V and 0 bases at J, with 19 bases between the two ends. This CDR3 contains 19 residues. The CDR3 nucleotides are TGTGCCAGCAGCTACGGAGGTAATTCGATCAGCTCCTATAATTCACCCCTCCACTTT. Its protein is CASSYGGNSISSYNSPLHF.

About this clone itself: Other DNA sequences within the sample encode an identical CDR3. This chain uses TRBV10-3 with TRBJ1-3; D is uncertain. Trimming took off 0 bases at V and 2 bases at J, with 5 bases between the two ends. CDR3 size: 14 residues. Per the germline V gene, CDR1 is ENHRY and CDR2 is SYGVKD. The CDR3 coding sequence is TGTGCCATCAGTGAGTCAGGGACTGGAAACACCATATATTTT. Translating it yields CAISESGTGNTIYF.